This TCR beta chain was retrieved from a study of cytomegalovirus exposure and HLA in healthy donors. Findings and limits, study-wide: The study designated about 180 TCR beta chains cytomegalovirus-associated. The dataset shows that most TCR sequences were rare, while some public TCRs occurred in many donors.

As for this clone: The antigen is undetermined.

CDR1 and CDR2 from the germline V gene are MGHRA and YSYEKL. V shed 0 bases and J 3 bases; nucleotides not matched to a gene: 6. This CDR3 comprises 18 residues. Here immunoSEQ multiplex PCR was the method, and the copy in TCRdb shows in-frame clones only, minus some. The sample gives some 49,000 clones, 85% to 95% of which show up once; about 7.8% is in the top ten. This receptor was identified in a woman younger than 35 in good health and CMV-seropositive. J is TRBJ2-6 and V is TRBV4-1; 9 bases agree with TRBD1. The sample was PBMCs. CDR3 protein: CASSQDIQGALGANVLTF. In DNA, the CDR3 is TGCGCCAGCAGCCAAGATATACAGGGGGCACTTGGGGCCAACGTCCTGACTTTC.